These T cell receptor beta chains were read from a single sample in a study of breast tumors, draining lymph nodes, adjacent tissues. TCRdb processed the multiplex PCR reads anew with MiXCR; each CDR3 protein has one entry. The data hold 150,000 to 250,000 distinct CDR3 sequences, with 25% to 40% observed a single time. The sample consisted of axillary lymph node tissue. The source of these receptors is a female donor with breast cancer. Some clones in this sample may be carry-over from other donors' samples. Both conserved end residues are part of each CDR3. A D gene is named only where the DNA matches it firmly. Expanded clones get a size class; other rows say once, few or many, or leave the size out.

abundance	j_gene	v_gene	d_gene	len	CDR3aa	CDR3nt
.	TRBJ1-2	TRBV20-1	.	14	CSASQGNDNHGYTF	TGCAGTGCTAGTCAAGGGAATGATAACCATGGCTACACCTTC
many	TRBJ2-7	TRBV18	TRBD1	16	CASSPLPGQGRNEQYF	TGTGCCAGCTCACCACTTCCGGGACAGGGTAGGAACGAGCAGTACTTC
many	TRBJ1-2	TRBV6-1	TRBD1	15	CASSESGKGAGGYTF	TGTGCCAGCAGTGAAAGTGGGAAGGGGGCAGGTGGCTACACCTTC
.	TRBJ1-2	TRBV7-2	TRBD1	14	CASSLEDRGYGYTF	TGTGCCAGCAGCTTAGAGGACAGGGGGTATGGCTACACCTTC
many	TRBJ2-3	TRBV14	.	15	CASSRENRGFDTQYF	TGTGCCAGCAGCCGCGAAAACCGGGGCTTCGATACGCAGTATTTT
many	TRBJ2-1	TRBV7-2	.	15	CASSLVQASYNEQFF	TGTGCCAGCAGCTTAGTTCAGGCCTCCTACAATGAGCAGTTCTTC
many	TRBJ2-3	TRBV2	TRBD1	13	CASSGETGETQYF	TGTGCCAGCAGTGGGGAGACAGGGGAGACGCAGTATTTT
many	TRBJ1-2	TRBV5-8	TRBD1	15	CASSSGQNLNYGYTF	TGTGCCAGCAGCTCGGGACAGAACCTTAACTATGGCTACACCTTC
.	TRBJ2-1	TRBV6-2/TRBV6-3	.	15	CASSPGRFFDNEQFF	TGTGCCAGCAGCCCGGGTCGGTTTTTCGACAATGAGCAGTTCTTC
many	TRBJ2-1	TRBV7-9	TRBD1	13	CASSLSGTGNPFF	TGTGCCAGCAGCTTATCGGGGACAGGGAATCCGTTCTTC
many	TRBJ2-7	TRBV6-1	TRBD2	16	CASIGTSGRNWYEQYF	TGTGCCAGCATTGGGACTAGCGGGAGGAACTGGTACGAGCAGTACTTC
.	TRBJ2-2	TRBV20-1	TRBD2	15	CSARTSGGGTGELFF	TGCAGTGCTCGGACTAGCGGGGGCGGCACCGGGGAGCTGTTTTTT
many	TRBJ2-3	TRBV10-3	.	15	CAISESSQGTDTQYF	TGTGCCATCAGTGAGTCGAGCCAGGGCACAGATACGCAGTATTTT
many	TRBJ2-7	TRBV12-3/TRBV12-4	.	15	CASSPGLTGVGEQYF	TGTGCCAGCAGTCCCGGACTAACGGGAGTGGGCGAGCAGTACTTC
many	TRBJ1-5	TRBV7-8	.	12	CASGQIGQPQHF	TGTGCCAGCGGGCAGATCGGCCAGCCCCAGCATTTT
many	TRBJ2-2	TRBV5-4	TRBD2	16	CASRPGLAGENGELFF	TGTGCCAGCAGGCCAGGACTAGCGGGAGAGAACGGGGAGCTGTTTTTT
many	TRBJ2-5	TRBV30	TRBD2	13	CAWSSGGAETQYF	TGTGCCTGGAGTAGCGGGGGGGCTGAGACCCAGTACTTC
many	TRBJ2-2	TRBV14	.	15	CASSRTGEDTGELFF	TGTGCCAGCAGCCGGACCGGGGAGGACACCGGGGAGCTGTTTTTT
many	TRBJ1-4	TRBV5-1	.	14	CASSPAPTNEKLFF	TGCGCCAGCAGCCCCGCCCCAACTAATGAAAAACTGTTTTTT
many	TRBJ1-4	TRBV11-2	.	15	CASSLGLAGSEKLFF	TGTGCCAGCAGCTTAGGTCTGGCAGGGTCGGAAAAACTGTTTTTT
.	TRBJ1-6	TRBV6-5	.	13	CASSPGFRSPLHF	TGTGCCAGCAGTCCGGGGTTCCGGTCACCCCTCCACTTT
.	TRBJ1-6	TRBV7-9	.	10	CASSGGVLHF	TGTGCCAGCAGCGGAGGGGTCCTCCACTTT
many	TRBJ2-7	TRBV7-2	TRBD2	15	CASSYGTSGGYEQYF	TGTGCCAGCAGCTACGGGACTAGCGGGGGGTACGAGCAGTACTTC
few	TRBJ1-4	TRBV27	.	16	CASSRLDNGWFEKLFF	TGTGCCAGCAGTAGATTGGACAACGGATGGTTTGAAAAACTGTTTTTT
many	TRBJ2-5	TRBV20-1	.	15	CSARDLRSTVETQYF	TGCAGTGCTAGAGATCTCCGCAGCACGGTAGAGACCCAGTACTTC
.	TRBJ2-1	TRBV6-5	TRBD2	17	CASSHSQAGGSYNEQFF	TGTGCCAGCAGTCACTCGCAGGCGGGGGGGTCCTACAATGAGCAGTTCTTC
many	TRBJ2-1	TRBV6-5	TRBD2	19	CASRRGLAGGPEFYNEQFF	TGTGCCAGCAGACGGGGACTAGCGGGGGGCCCTGAATTTTACAATGAGCAGTTCTTC
many	TRBJ2-7	TRBV20-1	.	15	CSARDLSGGHYEQYF	TGCAGTGCTAGAGATCTGTCAGGAGGCCATTACGAGCAGTACTTC
.	TRBJ2-6	TRBV4-3	.	10	CASSQDVLTF	TGCGCCAGCAGCCAAGACGTCCTGACTTTC
.	TRBJ2-1	TRBV9	.	16	CASSVRGHSLGNEQFF	TGTGCCAGCAGCGTAAGAGGGCACTCCCTTGGCAATGAGCAGTTCTTC
.	TRBJ1-5	TRBV18	.	17	CASSPYITGPGSQPQHF	TGTGCCAGCTCACCATACATTACAGGGCCCGGGAGTCAGCCCCAGCATTTT
few	TRBJ2-2	TRBV6-1	TRBD2	16	CASSVVTSGSSGELFF	TGTGCCAGCAGTGTCGTGACTAGCGGGAGTTCCGGGGAGCTGTTTTTT
many	TRBJ1-4	TRBV6-6	TRBD1	14	CASSGTATNEKLFF	TGTGCCAGCTCAGGGACAGCAACTAATGAAAAACTGTTTTTT
.	TRBJ2-5	TRBV3-1	TRBD2	16	CASSVGTSRGARAQYF	TGTGCCAGCAGCGTCGGGACTAGCAGGGGGGCCCGGGCCCAGTACTTC
many	TRBJ2-7	TRBV7-8	.	14	CASSLRQGPYEQYF	TGTGCCAGCAGCTTAAGGCAGGGACCCTACGAGCAGTACTTC
many	TRBJ1-2	TRBV5-8	TRBD1	15	CASSLGQGAQYGYTF	TGTGCCAGCAGCTTGGGACAGGGGGCGCAATATGGCTACACCTTC
.	TRBJ2-7	TRBV14	.	16	CASSRLRTGSTYEQHF	TGTGCCAGCAGCCGGCTCAGGACGGGGAGTACCTACGAGCAGCACTTC
many	TRBJ2-7	TRBV6-5	.	14	CASSYSTSPGEQYF	TGTGCCAGCAGTTACTCCACTAGTCCCGGCGAGCAGTACTTC
many	TRBJ1-5	TRBV30	.	13	CAWSRTSGQPQHF	TGTGCCTGGAGTAGGACATCTGGGCAGCCCCAGCATTTT
many	TRBJ1-3	TRBV6-5	.	13	CASCDLSGNTIYF	TGTGCCAGCTGTGACCTCTCTGGAAACACCATATATTTT
.	TRBJ2-3	TRBV14	.	16	CASSLTVSGWADTQYF	TGTGCCAGCAGCTTGACCGTTTCGGGTTGGGCAGATACGCAGTATTTT
.	TRBJ2-1	TRBV6-2/TRBV6-3	.	12	CASRPRVNEQFF	TGTGCCAGCAGACCCAGGGTAAATGAGCAGTTCTTC
.	TRBJ2-7	TRBV2	TRBD1	15	CASSDRGTASYEQYF	TGTGCCAGCAGTGACAGGGGGACCGCCTCCTACGAGCAGTACTTC
many	TRBJ2-2	TRBV7-9	TRBD2	14	CASSPSGMPGELFF	TGTGCCAGCAGCCCTAGCGGGATGCCCGGGGAGCTGTTTTTT
many	TRBJ2-5	TRBV6-6	.	14	CASRGPPDQETQYF	TGTGCCAGTCGGGGGCCGCCCGATCAAGAGACCCAGTACTTC
many	TRBJ2-7	TRBV9	.	15	CASSVGQAASYEQYF	TGTGCCAGCAGCGTAGGACAGGCAGCCTCCTACGAGCAGTACTTC
many	TRBJ2-7	TRBV14	.	14	CASSQLNTYSEQYF	TGTGCCAGCAGCCAACTTAATACGTATTCCGAGCAGTACTTC
many	TRBJ2-1	TRBV9	.	15	CASSHTLSSYNEQFF	TGTGCCAGCAGCCACACACTTAGCTCCTACAATGAGCAGTTCTTC
many	TRBJ2-7	TRBV7-8	.	13	CASSPQQGREQYF	TGTGCCAGCAGCCCTCAACAGGGGAGGGAGCAGTACTTC
many	TRBJ2-3	TRBV4-1	TRBD1	20	CASSQASAGTVRMGWDTQYF	TGCGCCAGCAGCCAAGCATCAGCCGGGACAGTTCGGATGGGGTGGGATACGCAGTATTTT
.	TRBJ1-6	TRBV27	TRBD1	16	CASRHRTGRYNSPLHF	TGTGCCAGCAGGCACCGGACAGGGAGGTATAATTCACCCCTCCACTTT
many	TRBJ2-7	TRBV20-1	.	14	CSAKKGGAGYEQYF	TGCAGTGCTAAAAAAGGGGGGGCGGGCTACGAGCAGTACTTC
once	TRBJ2-7	TRBV25-1	TRBD1	14	CASSESDRILEQYF	TGTGCCAGCAGTGAATCGGACAGGATACTTGAGCAGTACTTC
.	TRBJ2-5	TRBV29-1	TRBD2	12	CSGLAGQETQYF	TGCAGCGGACTAGCGGGACAAGAGACCCAGTACTTC
many	TRBJ2-3	TRBV5-1	.	14	CASLRDQSTDTQYF	TGCGCCTCCCTCCGGGACCAAAGCACAGATACGCAGTATTTT